Given below is one T cell receptor (beta chain) in context. Its antigen is unidentified. Assay: immunoSEQ multiplex PCR; the TCRdb copy retains only in-frame clones and omits some. Among approximately 170,000 clones, roughly nine tenths were seen once, and the ten largest hold 6% to 8%. This entry belongs to a study of T cell responses to AZD1222 COVID-19 vaccine. In the study overall: Second-dose recipients at about 4 or about 12 weeks were treated as one pooled group. General study points: Clonal diversity was possibly underestimated, and white British individuals and females predominated among donors. Two AZD1222 doses significantly raised spike-specific TCR breadth and depth over controls. Across the whole spike, CD4 TCRs peaked at regions 160-218 and 743-854.

Looked up from germline, CDR1 is SGHRS and CDR2 is YFSETQ. The CDR3 is made up of 15 amino acids. V lost 0 bases to trimming and J lost 1 base, with 7 bases between them. J is TRBJ2-2 and V is TRBV5-1; TRBD1 is a possible D gene (5 bases). The sequence came from an adult in good health. The sequencing used peripheral blood, collected on day 0 of AZD1222 vaccination. CDR3 protein: CASSLVGQNTGELFF. CDR3 DNA sequence: TGCGCCAGCAGCTTGGTAGGACAGAACACCGGGGAGCTGTTTTTT.